This T cell receptor (beta chain) was recorded in a study of metastatic and nonmetastatic thyroid tumors. Study-level background: It was across blood and tumor or nodule tissue from malignant and benign thyroid patients that repertoires were compared.

Germline CDR1 and CDR2: MDHEN and SYDVKM. Trimming stripped 7 bases from V and 3 bases from J, with 10 bases between. The CDR3 loop spans 13 amino acids. Per the authors' pipeline: To classify distant metastasis in papillary thyroid cancer, a model was built from CDR3 differences across clinicopathological groups. Using MiXCR, TCRdb re-called clones from the PCR reads. These V and J calls originate from TCRdb's pipeline instead of the authors' own analysis. This sample yields about 90,000 clones, of which about 9.1% are seen a single time; more than 8% belongs to the top ten. General study results and limits: For both blood and tumor, malignant thyroid tumors reportedly showed significantly higher TCR beta diversity than benign nodules did.

All patients were untreated before thyroid surgery. This clone came up many times. Its target is not known. This chain joins TRBV28 and TRBJ1-5; D possibly corresponds to TRBD1 (5 bases). The specimen was blood. This TCR was recovered from a female donor with papillary thyroid cancer or a benign thyroid nodule (not recorded which). Some clones in this sample may be carry-over from other donors' samples. The CDR3 is CASTRDFNQPQHF. DNA of the CDR3: TGTGCCAGCACCCGGGACTTCAATCAGCCCCAGCATTTT.